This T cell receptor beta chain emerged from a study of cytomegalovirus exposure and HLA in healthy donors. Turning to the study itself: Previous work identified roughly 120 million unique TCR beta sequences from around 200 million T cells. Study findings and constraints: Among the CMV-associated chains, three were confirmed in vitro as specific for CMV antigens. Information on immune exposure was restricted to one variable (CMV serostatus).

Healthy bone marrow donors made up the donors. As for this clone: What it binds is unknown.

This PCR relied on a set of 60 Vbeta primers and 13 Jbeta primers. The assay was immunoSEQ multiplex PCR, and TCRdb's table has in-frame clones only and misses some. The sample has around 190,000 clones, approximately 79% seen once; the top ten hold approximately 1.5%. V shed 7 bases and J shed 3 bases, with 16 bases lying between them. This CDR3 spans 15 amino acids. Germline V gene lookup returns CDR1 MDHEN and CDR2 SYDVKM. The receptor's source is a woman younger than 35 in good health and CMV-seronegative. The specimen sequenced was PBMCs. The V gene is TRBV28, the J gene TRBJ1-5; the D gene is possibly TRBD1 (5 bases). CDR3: CASNQFGGDNQPQHF. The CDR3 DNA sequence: TGTGCCAGCAACCAATTTGGGGGGGACAATCAGCCCCAGCATTTT. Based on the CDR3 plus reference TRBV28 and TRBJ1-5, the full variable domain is DVKVTQSSRYLVKRTGEKVFLECVQDMDHENMFWYRQDPGLGLRLIYFSYDVKMKEKGDIPEGYSVSREKKERFSLILESASTNQTSMYLCASNQFGGDNQPQHFGDGTRLSIL.